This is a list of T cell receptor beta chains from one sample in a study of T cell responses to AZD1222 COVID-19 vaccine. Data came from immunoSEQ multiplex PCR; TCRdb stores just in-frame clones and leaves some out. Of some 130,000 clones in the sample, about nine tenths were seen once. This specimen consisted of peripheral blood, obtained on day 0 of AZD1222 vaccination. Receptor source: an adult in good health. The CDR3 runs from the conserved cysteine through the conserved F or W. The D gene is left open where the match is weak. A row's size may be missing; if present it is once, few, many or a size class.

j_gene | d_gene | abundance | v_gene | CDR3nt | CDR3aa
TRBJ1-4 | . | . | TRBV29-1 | TGCAGCGTTTTGGTGGCGGGAGCAACTAATGAAAAACTGTTTTTT | CSVLVAGATNEKLFF
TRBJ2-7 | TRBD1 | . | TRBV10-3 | TGTGCCATCAGCCCCCCGGACAGGGCCTACGAGCAGTACTTC | CAISPPDRAYEQYF
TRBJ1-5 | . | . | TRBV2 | TGTGCCAGCAGTGAACACACAACCAATCAGCCCCAGCATTTT | CASSEHTTNQPQHF
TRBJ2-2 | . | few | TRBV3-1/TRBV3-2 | TGTGCCAGCAGCCAAGCGGGCCTGAACACCGGGGAGCTGTTTTTT | CASSQAGLNTGELFF
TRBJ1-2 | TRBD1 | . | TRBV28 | TGTGCCAGCAGTTTACCAGCTGACAGGGGGCATGGCTACACCTTC | CASSLPADRGHGYTF
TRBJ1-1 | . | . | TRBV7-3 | TGTGCCAGCAGCTTATTGGGCAGGGGAGACACTGAAGCTTTCTTT | CASSLLGRGDTEAFF
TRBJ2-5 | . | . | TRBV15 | TGTGCCACCAGCAGCCTTGGGGGTGGGGGGCAAGAGACCCAGTACTTC | CATSSLGGGGQETQYF
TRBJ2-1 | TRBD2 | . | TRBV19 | TGTGCCAGTAGTCACCGGGGAGGGAGGAATGAGCAGTTCTTC | CASSHRGGRNEQFF
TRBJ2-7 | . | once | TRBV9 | TGTGCCAGCAGCGTAGGGTCCGGGCCCCGGTCCGAGCAGTACTTC | CASSVGSGPRSEQYF
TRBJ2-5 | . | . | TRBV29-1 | TGCAGCGTCCCTGGGGCGGGCCTCGCGGAGACCCAGTACTTC | CSVPGAGLAETQYF
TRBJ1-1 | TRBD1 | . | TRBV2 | TGTGCCAGCACCCCTGGGGGACAGACGAACACTGAAGCTTTCTTT | CASTPGGQTNTEAFF
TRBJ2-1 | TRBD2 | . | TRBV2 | TGTGCCAGCAGTGAAGCGACTAGCGGGTGGTACAATGAGCAGTTCTTC | CASSEATSGWYNEQFF
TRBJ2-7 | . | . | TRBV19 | TGTGCCAGTAGTACCCAGGGCCGAGCCTCCTACGAGCAGTACTTC | CASSTQGRASYEQYF
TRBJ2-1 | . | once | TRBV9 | TGTGCCAGCAGCGTAGAGACTAATTGGGGTGAGCAGTTCTTC | CASSVETNWGEQFF
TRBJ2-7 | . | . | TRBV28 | TGTGCCAGCAGTTTACTTGGGGGTGGCTACGAGCAGTACTTC | CASSLLGGGYEQYF
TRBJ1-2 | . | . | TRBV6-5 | TGTGCCAGCAGTTACCCCCCAGGTACTAACTATGGCTACACCTTC | CASSYPPGTNYGYTF
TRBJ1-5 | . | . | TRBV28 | TGTGCCAGCAGTTTAGACAGCAATCAGCCCCAGCATTTT | CASSLDSNQPQHF
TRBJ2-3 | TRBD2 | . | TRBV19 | TGTGCCAGTAGTATAGGGACTAGCGGGGGCACAGATACGCAGTATTTT | CASSIGTSGGTDTQYF
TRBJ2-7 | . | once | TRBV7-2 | TGTGCCAGCAGCCCCCCGTGGAGGGCGGCCGAGCAGTACTTC | CASSPPWRAAEQYF
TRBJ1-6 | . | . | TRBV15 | TGTGCCACCAGCAGAGATGCCCTGGGGTATTCACCCCTCCACTTT | CATSRDALGYSPLHF
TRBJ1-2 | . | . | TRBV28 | TGTGCCAGCAGTTTATATTGGGCCGCCGGGGGTGGCTACACCTTC | CASSLYWAAGGGYTF
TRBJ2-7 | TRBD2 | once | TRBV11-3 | TGTGCCAGCAGCTTAAGGGGAGGTCCCGGGACTAGCTCCGAGCAGTACTTC | CASSLRGGPGTSSEQYF
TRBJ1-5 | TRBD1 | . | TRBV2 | TGTGCCAGCAGTGGTCAGACAGGGGGCGGTCAGCCCCAGCATTTT | CASSGQTGGGQPQHF
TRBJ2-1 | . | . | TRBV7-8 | TGTGCCAGCAGCCCCCCCCTTCCGGATTCCTACAATGAGCAGTTCTTC | CASSPPLPDSYNEQFF
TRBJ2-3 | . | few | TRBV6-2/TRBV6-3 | TGTGCCAGCAGTTTTGGACGGGGAGACACAGATACGCAGTATTTT | CASSFGRGDTDTQYF
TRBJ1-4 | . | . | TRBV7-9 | TGTGCCAGCAGCTTAGAAGGGCGGCGGACTAATGAAAAACTGTTTTTT | CASSLEGRRTNEKLFF
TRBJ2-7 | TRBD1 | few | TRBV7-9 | TGTGCCAGCAGCCCCGGGACAGGGGTGGGCGAGCAGTACTTC | CASSPGTGVGEQYF
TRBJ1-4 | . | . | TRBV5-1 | TGCGCCAGCAGCCGTGCAGGGTCAACTAATGAAAAACTGTTTTTT | CASSRAGSTNEKLFF
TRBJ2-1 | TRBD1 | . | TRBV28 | TGTGCCAGCAGACGGGACAGGATTAACAATGAGCAGTTCTTC | CASRRDRINNEQFF
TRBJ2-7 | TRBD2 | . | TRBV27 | TGTGCCAGCAGTTTAGAGCGGGGGATAAGGGAGCAGTACTTC | CASSLERGIREQYF
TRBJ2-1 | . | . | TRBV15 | TGTGCCACCAGCAGAGATGTGGGGGATGAGCAGTTCTTC | CATSRDVGDEQFF
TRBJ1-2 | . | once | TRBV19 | TGTGCCAGTAGTATAGCTGGCAGCGGCTACACCTTC | CASSIAGSGYTF
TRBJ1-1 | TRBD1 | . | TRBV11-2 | TGTGCCAGCAGCTTCGACAGGGGGTCCGTCGCTTTCTTT | CASSFDRGSVAFF
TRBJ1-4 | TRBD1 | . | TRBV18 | TGTGCCAGCTCACCGGACAGGGCAACTAATGAAAAACTGTTTTTT | CASSPDRATNEKLFF
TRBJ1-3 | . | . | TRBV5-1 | TGCGCCAGCAGCTCAACTGGAAACACCATATATTTT | CASSSTGNTIYF
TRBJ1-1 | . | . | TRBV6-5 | TGTGCCAGCACCGGGGTCAGGGGGAACACTGAAGCTTTCTTT | CASTGVRGNTEAFF
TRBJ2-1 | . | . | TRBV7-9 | TGTGCCAGCAGCTTAGGGAGGGCCTCCTACAATGAGCAGTTCTTC | CASSLGRASYNEQFF
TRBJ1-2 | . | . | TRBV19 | TGTGCCAGTAGTATGTTAACCCAGGGGACGGCCTATAATGGCTACACCTTC | CASSMLTQGTAYNGYTF
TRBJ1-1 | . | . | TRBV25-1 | TGTGCCAGCAGTGATCCGACAGGAAGGAACACTGAAGCTTTCTTT | CASSDPTGRNTEAFF
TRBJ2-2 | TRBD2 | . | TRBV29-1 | TGCAGCGGGACTAGCTCGAACACCGGGGAGCTGTTTTTT | CSGTSSNTGELFF
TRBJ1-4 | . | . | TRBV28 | TGTGCCAGCCTGGGACATGAAAAACTGTTTTTT | CASLGHEKLFF
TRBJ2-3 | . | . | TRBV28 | TGTGCCACCCGGACAGCCGCTAGCACAGATACGCAGTATTTT | CATRTAASTDTQYF
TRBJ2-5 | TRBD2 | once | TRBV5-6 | TGTGCCAGCAGCCTGGGACTAGCGGGAGTTGGGGTGTTGTCCCAGTACTTC | CASSLGLAGVGVLSQYF